The 9 T cell receptor beta chains presented below share a single source sample, sequenced in a study of blood T cell repertoires in COVID-19. Sequencing was performed with immunoSEQ multiplex PCR; in TCRdb, only in-frame clones are kept and a portion is missing. Among some 180,000 clones listed, approximately 85% were seen once. Sequencing was performed on peripheral blood. These receptors were collected from a woman aged 55-69 years with acute or convalescent COVID-19.

V is TRBV6-1 and J is TRBJ1-2; weak D call: TRBD1 (5 bases). The CDR3 is 13 residues long. The germline V gene encodes CDR1 MNHNS and CDR2 SASEGT. Trimming took off 3 bases at V and 7 bases at J, with 12 bases between the two ends. DNA of the CDR3: TGTGCCAGCAGTGACAATGCAGGGTTTGGCTACACCTTC. Translating gives CASSDNAGFGYTF.

CDR3 sequence: CATSDLGPSGANVLTF. The CDR3, as DNA: TGTGCCACCAGTGATTTGGGCCCCTCTGGGGCCAACGTCCTGACTTTC. The chain carries TRBV24-1 and TRBJ2-6, with D unclear. Trimming shortened V by 0 bases and J by 0 bases, and 5 bases separated the two germline ends. Germline CDR1 reads KGHDR; CDR2 reads SFDVKD. CDR3 length equals 16 residues.

The chain uses TRBV5-1 and TRBJ1-3; the D gene is possibly TRBD1 (6 bases). Germline-derived CDR1 and CDR2 are SGHRS and YFSETQ. The CDR3 consists of 15 residues. Trimming stripped 4 bases from V and 0 bases from J, with 11 bases between. The CDR3 here is CASSDGQTSGNTIYF. Here the CDR3 DNA reads TGCGCCAGCAGCGACGGACAGACCTCTGGAAACACCATATATTTT.

V usage is TRBV19 and J usage is TRBJ2-3, with 7 nucleotides matching TRBD2. The CDR3 spans 16 residues. Germline V gives CDR1 LNHDA, CDR2 SQIVND (reference sequence). V gave up 5 bases and J gave up 2 bases; unmatched junction bases: 10. CDR3 bases: TGTGCCAGTAGTCCCCGAAGCGGGGTATTCACAGATACGCAGTATTTT. Translation: CASSPRSGVFTDTQYF.

The V gene is TRBV5-4, the J gene TRBJ1-2, with 7 nucleotides matching TRBD1. The CDR3 is 16 amino acids. CDR1 is SGHNT, CDR2 YYREEE, per germline (reference sequence). The V and J ends lost 3 bases and 3 bases, in that order; junction bases with no gene match: 11. In DNA, the CDR3 is TGTGCCAGCAGCTGGGGTGGGGCCAGGGGGGACTATGGCTACACCTTC. Protein sequence: CASSWGGARGDYGYTF.

This clone appeared many times. The V and J genes are TRBV11-2 and TRBJ2-1, with TRBD2 matching over 7 bases. V shed 1 base and J 0 bases; nucleotides not matched to a gene: 3. This CDR3 spans 16 amino acids. Germline V gene data show CDR1 as SGHAT and CDR2 as FQNNGV. The CDR3, as DNA: TGTGCCAGCAGCTTAGGAGCGGGGCGCTCCTACAATGAGCAGTTCTTC. Translation: CASSLGAGRSYNEQFF.

The chain's CDR3 is CASSTHPSGTEAFF. DNA of the CDR3: TGTGCCAGCAGCACACACCCCTCGGGGACTGAAGCTTTCTTT. V is TRBV3-1 (or the pseudogene TRBV3-2) and J is TRBJ1-1; D not certain. The CDR3 is 14 residues long. The germline V and J ends were trimmed by 5 bases and 5 bases, with 15 bases remaining between them. Germline CDR1 and CDR2: LGHDT and YNNKEL (reference sequence).

The CDR3 bases are TGCGCCAGCAGCCCTGACAGGGACACCGGGGAGCTGTTTTTT. It is translated as CASSPDRDTGELFF. The chain is built from TRBV4-1 and TRBJ2-2; 7 bases map to TRBD1. Germline-derived CDR1 and CDR2 are MGHRA and YSYEKL. The CDR3 totals 14 residues. Unmatched junction bases numbered 2, after V lost 4 bases and J lost 3 bases.

The chain has TRBV3-1 (or the pseudogene TRBV3-2) and TRBJ1-6; 7 nucleotides line up with TRBD1. After removal of 6 bases from V and 10 bases from J, the junction contained 9 bases not matched to a gene. CDR3 length equals 14 residues. Germline lookup yields CDR1 LGHDT and CDR2 YNNKEL (reference sequence). The CDR3 bases are TGTGCCAGCAGTCGACAAACAGGGGAATCACCCCTCCACTTT. It is translated as CASSRQTGESPLHF.